This entry features one T cell receptor beta chain sequence. CDR3 length: 15 residues. Trimming took 2 bases from V and 2 from J, leaving 12 bases between them. Germline V lookup: CDR1 MGHDK, CDR2 SYGVNS. The sample originates from a study of cytomegalovirus exposure and HLA in healthy donors. Healthy individuals who donated bone marrow served as the donors. There were likely unrecorded immune exposures, though donors were nominally healthy when sampled. Primers: 60 Vbeta forward and 13 Jbeta reverse. Sequenced by immunoSEQ multiplex PCR; TCRdb stores in-frame clones only, minus some. This table holds 95,000 to 150,000 clones.

The specimen sequenced was PBMCs. The source is a man aged 35 to 55 in good health and CMV-seronegative. The genes are TRBV25-1 and TRBJ1-1, with D possibly being TRBD1 (5 bases). This CDR3 is CASSEQRGRNTEAFF. As DNA, the CDR3 is TGTGCCAGCAGTGAACAACGGGGGAGAAACACTGAAGCTTTCTTT.